This T cell receptor beta chain was sequenced for a study of T cell changes during pregnancy in multiple sclerosis. J was trimmed by 7 bases and V by 8 bases; bases with no gene match: 7. Germline V gene lookup returns CDR1 SNHLY and CDR2 FYNNEI. The CDR3 contains 13 residues. TCRdb's copy holds only in-frame clones and misses some; the assay was immunoSEQ multiplex PCR. Among about 73,000 clones, approximately 94% were seen once, and the ten largest hold approximately 2.1%. The receptor's source is a female donor in good health, enrolled as a control in a pregnancy study. J is TRBJ1-2 and V is TRBV2; TRBD1 agrees at 10 bases. The sequencing here drew on peripheral blood, taken in the second trimester of pregnancy. CDR3 protein: CASVAGQGFGYTF. Here the CDR3 DNA reads TGTGCCAGCGTAGCGGGACAGGGGTTTGGCTACACCTTC.